The 15 T cell receptor beta chains presented below share a single source sample, sequenced in a study of radiotherapy plus CTLA-4 blockade in lung cancer. TCRdb's copy holds only in-frame clones and misses some; the assay was immunoSEQ multiplex PCR. The sample carries some 50,000 clones, about 72% recorded once. The material was peripheral blood, obtained from a patient treated with radiotherapy plus ipilimumab. These receptors all stem from a human donor with non-small cell lung cancer who had stable disease on radiotherapy plus ipilimumab.

V is TRBV7-2 and J is TRBJ2-3; D is possibly TRBD1 (6 bases). The V end lost 2 bases, the J end lost 7 bases, and 13 bases lay between the germline ends. Germline V lookup: CDR1 SGHTA, CDR2 FQGNSA. This CDR3 has 14 amino acids. The CDR3: CASSLKVGANTQYF. CDR3 nucleotides: TGTGCCAGCAGCTTAAAGGTGGGGGCAAATACGCAGTATTTT.

This chain connects TRBV11-2 to TRBJ2-3; D call uncertain. Germline V gene sequence: CDR1 SGHAT, CDR2 FQNNGV. V was shortened by 1 base and J by 2 bases, with 7 bases between the two germline ends. CDR3 length equals 14 residues. The CDR3, as DNA: TGTGCCAGCAGCTTAGGCGGATACACAGATACGCAGTATTTT. Its translation: CASSLGGYTDTQYF.

The genes are TRBV7-8 and TRBJ1-5, with TRBD1 as a possible D gene (5 bases). The germline V gene encodes CDR1 SGHVS and CDR2 FQNEAQ. CDR3 length: 18 amino acids. The ends were cut back, 6 bases at V and 0 bases at J, with 21 bases in the middle. The CDR3 sequence is CASSPRSGLALSNQPQHF. In DNA, the CDR3 is TGTGCCAGCAGTCCACGATCGGGACTAGCCCTTAGCAATCAGCCCCAGCATTTT.

This clone is deemed medium-sized (0.01 to 0.1%). Other nucleotide sequences from this sample produce the same CDR3. This chain links TRBV6-4 with TRBJ2-3; D call uncertain. There are 14 residues in the CDR3. Trimming left V 3 bases short and J 1 base short, with 8 bases between. Germline V gene data show CDR1 as MRHNA and CDR2 as SNTAGT. CDR3 residues: CASSEGGGTDTQYF. The CDR3 DNA is TGTGCCAGCAGTGAGGGCGGCGGCACAGATACGCAGTATTTT.

V gene TRBV4-1 combines with J gene TRBJ1-6, with a weak D call TRBD1 (6 bases). The CDR3 is 19 amino acids. CDR1 is MGHRA and CDR2 is YSYEKL in the germline V gene. Deletions cut 1 base from V and 9 bases from J, with 25 bases between. This CDR3 reads CASSQGPWALQKGVSPLHF. The CDR3 region has the DNA TGCGCCAGCAGCCAAGGTCCCTGGGCCCTTCAAAAGGGGGTTTCACCCCTCCACTTT.

Details on this clone: Compared with germline, one end of the junction differs, possibly owing to a read error. The chain joins TRBV19 to TRBJ2-5; 7 positions match TRBD1. Germline V gives CDR1 LNHDA, CDR2 SQIVND (reference sequence). This CDR3 region has 15 residues. This chain's CDR3 is CASTKGTEDQETQYF. CDR3 DNA: TGTGCCAGTACTAAAGGGACAGAGGACCAGGAGACCCAGTACTTC.

The chain couples TRBV27 to TRBJ2-3, with 9 bases identical to TRBD2. V lost 6 bases, J lost 2 bases, and 15 bases stayed unmatched. Germline V gene lookup returns CDR1 MNHEY and CDR2 SMNVEV (reference sequence). This CDR3 comprises 18 residues. This chain's CDR3 is CASRVAGLAGPPTDTQYF. The CDR3 region has the DNA TGTGCCAGCAGAGTGGCGGGTCTAGCGGGGCCCCCCACAGATACGCAGTATTTT.

This chain joins TRBV7-8 and TRBJ1-5, with a weak D call TRBD1 (5 bases). The CDR3 is 13 amino acids. V was trimmed by 1 base and J by 7 bases, leaving 8 bases between them. Germline V CDR1 and CDR2: SGHVS, FQNEAQ. This chain's CDR3 is CASSLGGGQPQHF. The CDR3 DNA reads as TGTGCCAGCAGCTTAGGGGGGGGGCAGCCCCAGCATTTT.

J is TRBJ1-6 and V is TRBV28; no clear D. Trimming took off 5 bases at V and 8 bases at J, with 16 bases between the two ends. This CDR3 spans 15 amino acids. CDR1 and CDR2 (germline): MDHEN, SYDVKM. CDR3 sequence: CASSPSTGEHSPLHF. CDR3 bases: TGTGCCAGCAGTCCCTCCACGGGAGAACATTCACCCCTCCACTTT.

This clone showed up just a few times. V gene TRBV27 combines with J gene TRBJ1-2; the D is unclear. With 6 bases removed from V and 8 bases from J, the gap between germline ends came to 10 bases. CDR1 and CDR2 from the germline V gene are MNHEY and SMNVEV (reference sequence). The CDR3 has 11 amino acids. This chain's CDR3 is CASRSPWGYTF. CDR3 bases: TGTGCCAGCAGGAGTCCGTGGGGCTACACCTTC.

The chain combines TRBV7-2 with TRBJ1-2; maybe TRBD1 (5 bases). This CDR3 has 14 residues. Germline V gene sequence: CDR1 SGHTA, CDR2 FQGNSA. V gave up 3 bases and J gave up 11 bases, with 19 bases separating them. As DNA, the CDR3 is TGTGCCAGCAGCTTCTCGAACGGGGCCCCGGGGTACACCTTC. This gives the protein CASSFSNGAPGYTF.

The rearrangement links TRBV5-5 to TRBJ1-4; the D is unclear. V was clipped by 2 bases and J by 7 bases, with 3 bases between them. Germline V gene data show CDR1 as SGHKS and CDR2 as YYEKEE (reference sequence). The CDR3 covers 11 residues. The CDR3 reads CASSFTEKLFF. As DNA, the CDR3 is TGTGCCAGCAGCTTCACTGAAAAACTGTTTTTT.

This rearrangement joins TRBV5-1 to TRBJ1-1; 7 bases match TRBD1. Germline V gene sequence: CDR1 SGHRS, CDR2 YFSETQ. V shed 4 bases and J 1 base; nucleotides not matched to a gene: 4. This CDR3 has 14 residues. The CDR3 DNA reads as TGCGCCAGCAGCAAGGGGACAGCGAACACTGAAGCTTTCTTT. Protein product: CASSKGTANTEAFF.

The chain uses TRBV2 and TRBJ2-4; 7 bases map to TRBD1. This CDR3 spans 18 amino acids. The trim removed 4 bases at V and 1 base at J, leaving 13 bases unmatched. Germline CDR1 reads SNHLY; CDR2 reads FYNNEI. CDR3 residues: CASSGQGVKSSAKNIQYF. The DNA of the CDR3 is TGTGCCAGCAGTGGACAGGGAGTTAAATCTTCGGCCAAAAACATTCAGTACTTC.

The chain is built from TRBV14 and TRBJ1-3; D ambiguous. This CDR3 comprises 14 residues. V lost 6 bases to trimming and J lost 2 bases, with 11 bases between them. CDR1 and CDR2 from the germline V gene are SGHDN and FVKESK. CDR3: CASSILEPGNTIYF. DNA for the CDR3: TGTGCCAGCAGTATCCTCGAGCCTGGAAACACCATATATTTT.